The TCR beta chain described here comes from a study of T-cell reconstitution after alpha-beta-depleted transplantation in children. This clonotype has just a few counts. Unique molecular identifiers were incorporated into the prepared TCRbeta library. TCRdb re-analysed the PCR reads in MiXCR, keeping a single row per CDR3 protein. This sample carries approximately 510,000 distinct CDR3 sequences, approximately 20% of them seen once, and the ten largest clones take roughly 3.3%. The V gene's germline CDR1 is SGHDT and CDR2 YYEEEE. V was cut by 0 bases and J by 2 bases, with 15 bases left in between. CDR3 size: 16 residues.

The chain couples TRBV5-6 to TRBJ2-7; possibly TRBD2 for D (6 bases). The receptor comes from a human donor who donated a stem cell graft to a child with acute lymphoblastic leukemia. This specimen was PBMCs from the stem cell graft donor, taken from the stem cell graft. The CDR3, as DNA: TGTGCCAGCAGCTTGGTCGCGGGACTCCTAACCTACGAGCAGTACTTC. It specifies CASSLVAGLLTYEQYF.